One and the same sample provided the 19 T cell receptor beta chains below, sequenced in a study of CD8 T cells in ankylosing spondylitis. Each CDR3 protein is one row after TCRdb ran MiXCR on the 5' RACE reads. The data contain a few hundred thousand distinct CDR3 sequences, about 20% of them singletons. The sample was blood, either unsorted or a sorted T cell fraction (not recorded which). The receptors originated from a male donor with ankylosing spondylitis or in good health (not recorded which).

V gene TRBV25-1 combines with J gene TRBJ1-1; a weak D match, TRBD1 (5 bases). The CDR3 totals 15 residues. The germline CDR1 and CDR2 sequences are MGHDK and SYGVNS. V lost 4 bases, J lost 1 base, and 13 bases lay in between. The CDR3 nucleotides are TGTGCCAGCAGTGGGGTTACAGGAGGGAACACTGAAGCTTTCTTT. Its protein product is CASSGVTGGNTEAFF. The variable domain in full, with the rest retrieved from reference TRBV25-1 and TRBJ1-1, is EADIYQTPRYLVIGTGKKITLECSQTMGHDKMYWYQQDPGMELHLIHYSYGVNSTEKGDLSSESTVSRIRTEHFPLTLESARPSHTSQYLCASSGVTGGNTEAFFGQGTRLTVV.

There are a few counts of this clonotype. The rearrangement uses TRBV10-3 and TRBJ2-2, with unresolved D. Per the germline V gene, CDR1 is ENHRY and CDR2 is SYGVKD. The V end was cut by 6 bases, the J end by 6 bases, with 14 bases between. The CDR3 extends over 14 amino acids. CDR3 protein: CAISSVPYPGELFF. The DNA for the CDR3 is TGTGCCATCAGCTCCGTTCCGTACCCCGGGGAGCTGTTTTTT.

Written as DNA, the CDR3 is TGCAGTGCTAGAGATCGTGGCGGGAGTAGAGCAGATACGCAGTATTTT. Protein product: CSARDRGGSRADTQYF. The chain joins TRBV20-1 to TRBJ2-3, with 7 bases fitting TRBD2. The CDR3 length is 16 residues. V was pared by 0 bases and J by 4 bases, with 10 bases of the junction left unmatched. Germline V CDR1 and CDR2: DFQATT, SNEGSKA (reference sequence).

The CDR3 is CASSPVGNNEQFF. The CDR3 region has the DNA TGCGCCAGCAGCCCAGTTGGGAACAATGAGCAGTTCTTC. This chain uses TRBV5-1 with TRBJ2-1; unclear D gene. This CDR3 is 13 amino acids long. CDR1 and CDR2 from the germline V gene are SGHRS and YFSETQ. V gave up 4 bases and J gave up 5 bases, with 10 bases separating them.

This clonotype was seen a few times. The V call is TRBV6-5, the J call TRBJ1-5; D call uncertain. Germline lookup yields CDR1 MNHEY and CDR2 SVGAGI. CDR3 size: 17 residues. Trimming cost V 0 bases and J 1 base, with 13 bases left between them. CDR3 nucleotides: TGTGCCAGCAGTTACTCGGCCCGCGGCGGGAGCAATCAGCCCCAGCATTTT. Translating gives CASSYSARGGSNQPQHF.

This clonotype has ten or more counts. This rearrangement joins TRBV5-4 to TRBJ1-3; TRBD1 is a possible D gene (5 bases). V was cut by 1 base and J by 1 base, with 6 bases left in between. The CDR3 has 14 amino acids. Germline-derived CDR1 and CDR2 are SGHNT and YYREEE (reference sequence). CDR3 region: CASSLQGSGNTIYF. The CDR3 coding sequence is TGTGCCAGCAGCTTGCAGGGTTCTGGAAACACCATATATTTT.

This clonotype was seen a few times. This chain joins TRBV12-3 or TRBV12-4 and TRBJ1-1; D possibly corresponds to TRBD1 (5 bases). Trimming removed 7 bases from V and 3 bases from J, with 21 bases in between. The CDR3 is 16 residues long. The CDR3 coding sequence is TGTGCCAGCATTATTGGGGGTACCCTTAGGGACACTGAAGCTTTCTTT. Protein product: CASIIGGTLRDTEAFF.

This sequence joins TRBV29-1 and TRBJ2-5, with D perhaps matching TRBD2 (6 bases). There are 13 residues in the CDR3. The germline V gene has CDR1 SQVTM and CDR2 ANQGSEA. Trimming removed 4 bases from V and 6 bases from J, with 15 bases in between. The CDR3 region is CSVALLREKTQYF. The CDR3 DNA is TGCAGCGTTGCTCTTCTTCGGGAGAAGACCCAGTACTTC.

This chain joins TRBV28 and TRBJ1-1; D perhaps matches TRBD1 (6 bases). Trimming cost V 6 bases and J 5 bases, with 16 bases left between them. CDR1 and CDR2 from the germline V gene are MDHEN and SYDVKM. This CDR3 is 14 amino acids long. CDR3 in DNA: TGTGCCAGCAGAAGGGGCCGCAGGGGAACTGAAGCTTTCTTT. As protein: CASRRGRRGTEAFF.

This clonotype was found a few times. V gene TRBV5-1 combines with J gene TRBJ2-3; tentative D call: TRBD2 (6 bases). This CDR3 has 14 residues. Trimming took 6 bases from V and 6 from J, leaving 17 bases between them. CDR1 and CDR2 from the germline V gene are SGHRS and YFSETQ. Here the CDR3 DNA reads TGCGCCAGCAAACTAGCTCCTTGGATGGATACGCAGTATTTT. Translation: CASKLAPWMDTQYF.

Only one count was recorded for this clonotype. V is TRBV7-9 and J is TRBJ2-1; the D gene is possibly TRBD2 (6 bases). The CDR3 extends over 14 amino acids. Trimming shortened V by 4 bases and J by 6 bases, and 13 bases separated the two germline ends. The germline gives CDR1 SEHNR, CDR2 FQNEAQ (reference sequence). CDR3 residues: CASSSLQEGNEQFF. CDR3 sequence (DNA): TGTGCCAGCAGCTCCCTACAGGAGGGCAATGAGCAGTTCTTC.

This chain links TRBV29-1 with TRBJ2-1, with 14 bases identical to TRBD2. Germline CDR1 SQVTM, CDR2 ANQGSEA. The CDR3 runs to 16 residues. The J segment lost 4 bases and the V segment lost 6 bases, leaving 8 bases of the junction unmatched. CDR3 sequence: CSVPGTSGRRYNEQFF. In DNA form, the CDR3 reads TGCAGCGTCCCAGGGACTAGCGGGAGAAGGTACAATGAGCAGTTCTTC.

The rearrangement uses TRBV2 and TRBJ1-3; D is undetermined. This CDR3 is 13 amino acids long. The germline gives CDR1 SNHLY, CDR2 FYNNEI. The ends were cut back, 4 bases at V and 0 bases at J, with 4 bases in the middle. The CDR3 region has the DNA TGTGCCAGCAGTGCGAGCTCTGGAAACACCATATATTTT. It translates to CASSASSGNTIYF. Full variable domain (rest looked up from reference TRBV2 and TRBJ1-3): EPEVTQTPSHQVTQMGQEVILRCVPISNHLYFYWYRQILGQKVEFLVSFYNNEISEKSEIFDDQFSVERPDGSNFTLKIRSTKLEDSAMYFCASSASSGNTIYFGEGSWLTVV.

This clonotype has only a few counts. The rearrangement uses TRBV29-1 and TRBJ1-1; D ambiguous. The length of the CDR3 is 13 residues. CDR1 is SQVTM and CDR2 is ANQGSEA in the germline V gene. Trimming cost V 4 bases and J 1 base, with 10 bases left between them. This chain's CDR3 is CSVGRIANTEAFF. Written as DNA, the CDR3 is TGCAGCGTTGGGCGGATAGCGAACACTGAAGCTTTCTTT.

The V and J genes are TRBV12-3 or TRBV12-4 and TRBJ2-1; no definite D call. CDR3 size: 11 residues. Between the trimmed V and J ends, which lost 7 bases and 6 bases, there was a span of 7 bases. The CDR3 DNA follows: TGTGCCAGCACGGTCTCCAATGAGCAGTTCTTC. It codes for CASTVSNEQFF.

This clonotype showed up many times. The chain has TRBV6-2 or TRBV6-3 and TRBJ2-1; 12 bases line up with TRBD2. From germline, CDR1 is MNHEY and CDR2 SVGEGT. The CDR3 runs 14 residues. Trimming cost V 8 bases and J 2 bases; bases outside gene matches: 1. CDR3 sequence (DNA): TGTGCCAGCCGGACTAGCGGGGCCTACAATGAGCAGTTCTTC. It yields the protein CASRTSGAYNEQFF.

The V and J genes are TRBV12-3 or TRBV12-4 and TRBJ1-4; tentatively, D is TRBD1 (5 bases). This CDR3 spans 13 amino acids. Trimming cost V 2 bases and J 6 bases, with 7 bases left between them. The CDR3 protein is CASSLQGYEKLFF. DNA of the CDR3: TGTGCCAGCAGTTTACAGGGTTATGAAAAACTGTTTTTT.

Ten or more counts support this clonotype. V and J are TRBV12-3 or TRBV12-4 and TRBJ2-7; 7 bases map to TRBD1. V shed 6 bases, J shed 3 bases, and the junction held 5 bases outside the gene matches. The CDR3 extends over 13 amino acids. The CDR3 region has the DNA TGTGCCAGCAGCTACAGGGGTGGCTACGAGCAGTACGTC. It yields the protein CASSYRGGYEQYV.

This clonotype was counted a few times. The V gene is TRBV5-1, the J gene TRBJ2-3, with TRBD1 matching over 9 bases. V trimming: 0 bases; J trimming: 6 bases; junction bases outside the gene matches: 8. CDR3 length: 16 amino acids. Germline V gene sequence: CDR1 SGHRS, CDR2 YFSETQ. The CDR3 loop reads CASSLAGQGGSDTQYF. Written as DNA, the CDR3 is TGCGCCAGCAGCTTGGCGGGACAGGGTGGGTCGGATACGCAGTATTTT.